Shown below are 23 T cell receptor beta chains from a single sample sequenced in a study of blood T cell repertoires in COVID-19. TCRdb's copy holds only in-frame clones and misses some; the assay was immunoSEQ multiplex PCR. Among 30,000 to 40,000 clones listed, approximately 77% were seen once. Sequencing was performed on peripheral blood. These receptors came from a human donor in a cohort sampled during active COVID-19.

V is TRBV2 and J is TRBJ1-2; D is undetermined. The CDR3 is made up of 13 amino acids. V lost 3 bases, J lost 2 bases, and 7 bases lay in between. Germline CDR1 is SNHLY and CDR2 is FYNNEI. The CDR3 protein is CASSDRLNYGYTF. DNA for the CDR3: TGTGCCAGCAGTGACCGCCTAAACTATGGCTACACCTTC.

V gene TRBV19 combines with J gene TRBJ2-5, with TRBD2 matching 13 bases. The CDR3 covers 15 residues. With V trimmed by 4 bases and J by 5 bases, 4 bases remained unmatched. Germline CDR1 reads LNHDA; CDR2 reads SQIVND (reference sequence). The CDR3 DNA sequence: TGTGCCAGTAGTAAGACTAGCGGGGGGTTTGAGACCCAGTACTTC. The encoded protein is CASSKTSGGFETQYF.

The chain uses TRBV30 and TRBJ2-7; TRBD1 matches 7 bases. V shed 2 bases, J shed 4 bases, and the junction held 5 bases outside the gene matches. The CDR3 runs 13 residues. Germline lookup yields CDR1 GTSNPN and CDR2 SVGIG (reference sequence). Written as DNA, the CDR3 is TGTGCCTGGAGTATCAACAGGGGATACGAGCAGTACTTC. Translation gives CAWSINRGYEQYF.

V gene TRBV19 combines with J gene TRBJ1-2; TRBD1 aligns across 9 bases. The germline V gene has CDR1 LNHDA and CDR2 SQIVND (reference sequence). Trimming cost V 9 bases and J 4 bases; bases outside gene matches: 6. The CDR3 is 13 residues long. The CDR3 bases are TGTGCCAGACCGGACAGGGGATTCTATGGCTACACCTTC. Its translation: CARPDRGFYGYTF.

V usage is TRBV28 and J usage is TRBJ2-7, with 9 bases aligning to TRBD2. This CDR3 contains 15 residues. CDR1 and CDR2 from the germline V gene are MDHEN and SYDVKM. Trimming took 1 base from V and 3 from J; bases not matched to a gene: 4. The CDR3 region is CASSLFTSGYYEQYF. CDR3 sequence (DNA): TGTGCCAGCAGTTTATTTACTAGCGGGTACTACGAGCAGTACTTC.

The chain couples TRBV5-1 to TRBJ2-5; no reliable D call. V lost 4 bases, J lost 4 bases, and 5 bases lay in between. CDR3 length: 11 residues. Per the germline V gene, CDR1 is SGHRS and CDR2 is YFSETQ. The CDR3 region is CASSLRETQYF. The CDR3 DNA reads TGCGCCAGCAGCCTCCGAGAGACCCAGTACTTC.

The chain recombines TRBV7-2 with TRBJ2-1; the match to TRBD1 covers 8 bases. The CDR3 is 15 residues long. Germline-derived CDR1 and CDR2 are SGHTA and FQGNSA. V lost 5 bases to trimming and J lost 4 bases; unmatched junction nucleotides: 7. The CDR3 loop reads CASSGGQGRYNEQFF. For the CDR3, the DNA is TGTGCCAGCAGCGGAGGACAGGGCCGGTACAATGAGCAGTTCTTC.

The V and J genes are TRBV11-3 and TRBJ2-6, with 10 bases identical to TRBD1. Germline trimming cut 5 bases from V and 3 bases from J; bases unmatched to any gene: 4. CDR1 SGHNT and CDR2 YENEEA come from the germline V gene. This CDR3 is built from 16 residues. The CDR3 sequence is CASSRDRGDGANVLTF. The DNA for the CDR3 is TGTGCCAGCAGCCGGGACAGGGGAGATGGGGCCAACGTCCTGACTTTC. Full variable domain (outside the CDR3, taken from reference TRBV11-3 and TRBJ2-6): EAGVVQSPRYKIIEKKQPVAFWCNPISGHNTLYWYLQNLGQGPELLIRYENEEAVDDSQLPKDRFSAERLKGVDSTLKIQPAELGDSAVYLCASSRDRGDGANVLTFGAGSRLTVL.

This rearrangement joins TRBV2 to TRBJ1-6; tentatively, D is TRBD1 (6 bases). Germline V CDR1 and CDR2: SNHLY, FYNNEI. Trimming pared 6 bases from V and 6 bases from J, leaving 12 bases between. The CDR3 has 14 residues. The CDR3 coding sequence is TGTGCCAGCAGGACGGACAGCTCTAATTCACCCCTCCACTTT. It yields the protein CASRTDSSNSPLHF.

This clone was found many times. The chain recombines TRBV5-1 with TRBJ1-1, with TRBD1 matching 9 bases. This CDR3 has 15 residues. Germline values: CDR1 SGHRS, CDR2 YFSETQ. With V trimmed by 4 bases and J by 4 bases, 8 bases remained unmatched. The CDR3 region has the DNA TGCGCCAGCAGCCGGGGACAGGGCGGGGGCACTGAAGCTTTCTTT. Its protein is CASSRGQGGGTEAFF.

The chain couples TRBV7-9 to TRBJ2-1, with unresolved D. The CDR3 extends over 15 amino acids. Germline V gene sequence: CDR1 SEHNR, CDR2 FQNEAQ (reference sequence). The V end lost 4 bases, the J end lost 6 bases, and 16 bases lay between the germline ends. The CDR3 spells CASSSVSIKPNEQFF. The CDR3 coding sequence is TGTGCCAGCAGCTCCGTCTCAATTAAGCCCAATGAGCAGTTCTTC.

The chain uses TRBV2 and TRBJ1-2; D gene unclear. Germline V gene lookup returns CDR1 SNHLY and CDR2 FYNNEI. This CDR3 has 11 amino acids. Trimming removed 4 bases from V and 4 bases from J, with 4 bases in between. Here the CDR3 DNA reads TGTGCCAGCAGTGTGCGCTATGGCTACACCTTC. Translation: CASSVRYGYTF.

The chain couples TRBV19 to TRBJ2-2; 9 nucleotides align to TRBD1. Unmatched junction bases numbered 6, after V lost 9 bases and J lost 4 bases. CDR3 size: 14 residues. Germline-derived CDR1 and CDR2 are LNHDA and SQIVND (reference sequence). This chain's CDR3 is CASAGQGFTGELFF. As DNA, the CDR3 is TGTGCCAGCGCGGGACAGGGATTCACCGGGGAGCTGTTTTTT.

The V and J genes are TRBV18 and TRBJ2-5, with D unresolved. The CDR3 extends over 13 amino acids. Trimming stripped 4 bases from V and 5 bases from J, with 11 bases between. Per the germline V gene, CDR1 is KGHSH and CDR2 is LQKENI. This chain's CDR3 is CASSLHRAETQYF. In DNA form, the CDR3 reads TGTGCCAGCTCACTTCATCGAGCGGAGACCCAGTACTTC.

In DNA, the CDR3 is TGTGCCAGCAGCTTAGCCGGTCTCGGGTCGAGCGTTCGGGTCCCTGGCTACACCTTC. Amino acids: CASSLAGLGSSVRVPGYTF. This chain connects TRBV7-8 to TRBJ1-2, with unresolved D. V lost 0 bases and J lost 7, with 27 bases in between. Germline assignment: CDR1 SGHVS and CDR2 FQNEAQ. The CDR3 length is 19 residues.

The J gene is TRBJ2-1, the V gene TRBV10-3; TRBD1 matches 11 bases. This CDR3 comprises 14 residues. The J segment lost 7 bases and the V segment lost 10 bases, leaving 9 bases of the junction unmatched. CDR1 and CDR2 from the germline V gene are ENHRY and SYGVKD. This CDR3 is CATRGTGGKNEQFF. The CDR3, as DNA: TGTGCCACGCGGGGGACAGGGGGAAAAAATGAGCAGTTCTTC.

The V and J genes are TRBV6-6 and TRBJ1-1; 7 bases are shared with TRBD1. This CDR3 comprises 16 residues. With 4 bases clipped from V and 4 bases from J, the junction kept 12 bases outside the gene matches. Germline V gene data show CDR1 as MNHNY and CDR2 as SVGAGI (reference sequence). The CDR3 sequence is CASSSEQGRSGTEAFF. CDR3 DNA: TGTGCCAGCAGTTCGGAACAGGGGAGGTCTGGCACTGAAGCTTTCTTT.

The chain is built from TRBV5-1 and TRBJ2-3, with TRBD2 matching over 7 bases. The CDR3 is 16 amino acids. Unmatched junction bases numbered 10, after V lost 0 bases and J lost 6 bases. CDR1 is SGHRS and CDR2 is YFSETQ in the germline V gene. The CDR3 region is CASSLEGRERIDTQYF. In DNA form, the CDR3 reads TGCGCCAGCAGCTTGGAGGGGCGGGAGCGCATTGATACGCAGTATTTT.

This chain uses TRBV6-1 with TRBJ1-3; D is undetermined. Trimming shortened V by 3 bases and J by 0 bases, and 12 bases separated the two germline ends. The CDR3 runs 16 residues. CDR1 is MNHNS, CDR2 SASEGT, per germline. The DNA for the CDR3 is TGTGCCAGCAGTGAGGCGGATGTTGTCTCTGGAAACACCATATATTTT. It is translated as CASSEADVVSGNTIYF.

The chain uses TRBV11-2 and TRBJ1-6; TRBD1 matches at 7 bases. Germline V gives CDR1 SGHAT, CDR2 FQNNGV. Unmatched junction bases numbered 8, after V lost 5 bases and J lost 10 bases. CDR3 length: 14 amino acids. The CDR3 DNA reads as TGTGCCAGCAGCGCAACAGGGGTGCGATCACCCCTCCACTTT. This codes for CASSATGVRSPLHF.

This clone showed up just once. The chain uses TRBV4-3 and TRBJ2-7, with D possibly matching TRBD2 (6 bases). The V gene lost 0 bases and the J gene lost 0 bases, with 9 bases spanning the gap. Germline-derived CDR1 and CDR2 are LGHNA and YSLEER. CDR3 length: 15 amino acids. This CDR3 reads CASSQELGSSYEQYF. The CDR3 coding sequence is TGCGCCAGCAGCCAAGAACTCGGGAGCTCCTACGAGCAGTACTTC.

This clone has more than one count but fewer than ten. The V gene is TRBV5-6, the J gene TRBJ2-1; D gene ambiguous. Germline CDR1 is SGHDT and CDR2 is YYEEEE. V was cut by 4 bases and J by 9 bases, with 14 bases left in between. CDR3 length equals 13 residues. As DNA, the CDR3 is TGTGCCAGCAGCCCCCCTCAGCGTACTGAGCAGTTCTTC. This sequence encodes CASSPPQRTEQFF.

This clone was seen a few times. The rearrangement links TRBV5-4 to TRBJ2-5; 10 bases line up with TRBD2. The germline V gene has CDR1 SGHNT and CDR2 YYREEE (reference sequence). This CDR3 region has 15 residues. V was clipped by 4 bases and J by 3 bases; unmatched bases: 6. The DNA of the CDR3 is TGTGCCAGCAGCCAAGCGGGAGGGGGGAAAGAGACCCAGTACTTC. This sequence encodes CASSQAGGGKETQYF.